This T cell receptor (beta chain) appears in the sequencing data of a study of cytomegalovirus exposure and HLA in healthy donors. About the research overall: The Caucasian-associated ancestry cluster contained about 80% of the 398 genotyped donors. Notes on the study in general: High specificity and sensitivity for cytomegalovirus status were reported for the classifier. The authors excluded some V segments, including TRBV6-2 and TRBV6-3, as indistinguishable.

The sample holds one count of this clone. No antigen is known for it. The PCR had 60 Vbeta and 13 Jbeta primers. Assay used: immunoSEQ multiplex PCR; TCRdb lists only in-frame clones, some missing. The sample consists of 60,000 to 65,000 clones, around 68% of them appearing once. The length of the CDR3 is 14 residues. The TCR was taken from a man aged 50 to 59 in good health and CMV-seropositive. This chain connects TRBV21-1 to TRBJ2-7; no DNA check was done on the table's D call, TRBD1. TRBV21-1 is marked as a pseudogene. The sample consisted of PBMCs. For the CDR3, the DNA is TGTGCCAGCAGATCTGGACAGGGGGCCCAGGAGCAGTACTTC. Amino acid sequence: CASRSGQGAQEQYF.